The T cell receptor beta chain described here comes from a study of T cells in Graves' hyperthyroidism and ophthalmopathy. No progression to ophthalmopathy during 18 months of follow-up defined stable disease. Based on clinical symptoms, serum thyroxine and TRAb, thyroid ultrasound and orbital computed tomography, diagnoses were reached. Trimming stripped 7 bases from V and 6 bases from J, with 6 bases between. There are 9 residues in the CDR3. The V gene's germline CDR1 is DFQATT and CDR2 SNEGSKA (reference sequence). Turning to this clonotype: Its antigen is currently unknown.

Study-wide results and caveats: Blood shared most expanded thyroid clonotypes above 0.001.

TCR beta CDR3 regions were amplified from RNA. With the HTBI primer set, the TCR CDR3 went through a first round of RT-PCR. TCRdb processed the multiplex PCR reads anew with MiXCR; each CDR3 protein has one entry. The table lists roughly 710,000 distinct CDR3 sequences, around 40% of them singletons. This chain joins TRBV20-1 and TRBJ1-1; no reliable D call. Sequenced material: blood. This TCR derives from a woman aged 40 to 55 with Graves' hyperthyroidism. For the CDR3, the DNA is TGCAGTGTTCATCCTGAAGCTTTCTTT. Protein product: CSVHPEAFF.